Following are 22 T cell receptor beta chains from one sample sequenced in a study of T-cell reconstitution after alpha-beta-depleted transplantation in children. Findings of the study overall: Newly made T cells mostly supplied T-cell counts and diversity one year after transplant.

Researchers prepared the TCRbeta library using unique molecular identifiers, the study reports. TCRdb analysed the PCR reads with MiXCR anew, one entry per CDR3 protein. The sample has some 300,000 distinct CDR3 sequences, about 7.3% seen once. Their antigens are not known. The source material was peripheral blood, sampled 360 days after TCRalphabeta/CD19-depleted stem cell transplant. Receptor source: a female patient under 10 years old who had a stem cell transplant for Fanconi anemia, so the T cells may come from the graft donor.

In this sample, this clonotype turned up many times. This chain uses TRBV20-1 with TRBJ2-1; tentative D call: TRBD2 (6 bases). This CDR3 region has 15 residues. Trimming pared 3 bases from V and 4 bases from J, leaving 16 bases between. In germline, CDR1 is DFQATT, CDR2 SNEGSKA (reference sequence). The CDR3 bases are TGCAGTGCTAGCCGGGGACTCCTTCATTACAATGAGCAGTTCTTC. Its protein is CSASRGLLHYNEQFF.

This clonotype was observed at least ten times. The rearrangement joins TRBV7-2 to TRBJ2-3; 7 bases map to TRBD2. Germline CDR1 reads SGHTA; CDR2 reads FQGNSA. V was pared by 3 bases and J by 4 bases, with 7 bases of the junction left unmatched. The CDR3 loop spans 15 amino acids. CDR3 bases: TGTGCCAGCAGCTTGAAGCGGGGCGTCCCAGATACGCAGTATTTT. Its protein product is CASSLKRGVPDTQYF.

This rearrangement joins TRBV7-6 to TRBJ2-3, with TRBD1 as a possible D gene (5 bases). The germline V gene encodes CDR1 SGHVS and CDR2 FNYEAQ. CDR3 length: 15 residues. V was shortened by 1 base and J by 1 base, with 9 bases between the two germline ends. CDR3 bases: TGTGCCAGCAGCTTAGAGCAGGGCCGCACAGATACGCAGTATTTT. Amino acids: CASSLEQGRTDTQYF.

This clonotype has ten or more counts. CDR3 sequence: CASSLYGRGPIVNSPLHF. CDR3 nucleotides: TGCGCCAGCAGCTTGTATGGTCGGGGCCCAATTGTTAATTCACCCCTCCACTTT. This chain connects TRBV5-1 to TRBJ1-6; D may be TRBD1 (5 bases). The germline CDR1 and CDR2 sequences are SGHRS and YFSETQ. V dropped 1 base and J dropped 6 bases, with 20 bases sitting between them. This CDR3 has 18 residues. The whole variable domain, filled in from reference TRBV5-1 and TRBJ1-6, reads KAGVTQTPRYLIKTRGQQVTLSCSPISGHRSVSWYQQTPGQGLQFLFEYFSETQRNKGNFPGRFSGRQFSNSRSEMNVSTLELGDSALYLCASSLYGRGPIVNSPLHFGNGTRLTVT.

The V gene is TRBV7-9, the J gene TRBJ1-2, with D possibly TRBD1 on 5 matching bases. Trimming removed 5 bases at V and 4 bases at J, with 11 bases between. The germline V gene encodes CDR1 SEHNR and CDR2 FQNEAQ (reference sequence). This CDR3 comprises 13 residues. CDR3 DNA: TGTGCCAGCAGCACAGACAGCTTCTATGGCTACACCTTC. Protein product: CASSTDSFYGYTF.

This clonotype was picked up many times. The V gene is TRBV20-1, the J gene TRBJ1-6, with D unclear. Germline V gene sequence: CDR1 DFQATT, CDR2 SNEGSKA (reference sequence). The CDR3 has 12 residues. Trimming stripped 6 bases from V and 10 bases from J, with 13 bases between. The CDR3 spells CSARTLSSPLHF. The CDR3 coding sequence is TGCAGTGCCCGAACCCTATCCTCACCCCTCCACTTT.

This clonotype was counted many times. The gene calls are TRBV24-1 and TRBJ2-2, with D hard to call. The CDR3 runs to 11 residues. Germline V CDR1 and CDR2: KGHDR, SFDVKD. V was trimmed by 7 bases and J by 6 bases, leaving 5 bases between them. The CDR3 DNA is TGTGCCACCAGCGACGCCGGGGAGCTGTTTTTT. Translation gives CATSDAGELFF.

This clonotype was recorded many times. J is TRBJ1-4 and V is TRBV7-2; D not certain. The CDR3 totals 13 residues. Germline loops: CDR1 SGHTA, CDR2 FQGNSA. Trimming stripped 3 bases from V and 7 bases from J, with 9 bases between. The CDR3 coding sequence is TGTGCCAGCAGCTTTGGCGGAAGTGAAAAACTGTTTTTT. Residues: CASSFGGSEKLFF.

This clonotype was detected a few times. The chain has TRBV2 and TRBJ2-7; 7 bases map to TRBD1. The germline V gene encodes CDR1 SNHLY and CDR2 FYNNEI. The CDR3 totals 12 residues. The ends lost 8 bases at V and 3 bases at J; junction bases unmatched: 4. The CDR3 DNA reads TGTGCCAGCCGAGGGGACAGCTACGAGCAGTACGTC. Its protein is CASRGDSYEQYV.

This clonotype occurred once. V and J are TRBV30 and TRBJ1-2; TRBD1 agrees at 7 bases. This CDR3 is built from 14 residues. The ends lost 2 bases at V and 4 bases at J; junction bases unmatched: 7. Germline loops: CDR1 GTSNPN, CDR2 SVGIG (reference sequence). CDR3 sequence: CAWSKGTDFYGYTF. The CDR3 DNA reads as TGTGCCTGGAGTAAAGGGACAGACTTCTATGGCTACACCTTC.

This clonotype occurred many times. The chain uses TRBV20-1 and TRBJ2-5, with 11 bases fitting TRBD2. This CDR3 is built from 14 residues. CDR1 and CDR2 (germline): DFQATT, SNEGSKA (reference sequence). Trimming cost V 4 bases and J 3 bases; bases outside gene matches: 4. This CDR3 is CSAKGLADKETQYF. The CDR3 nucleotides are TGCAGTGCTAAGGGACTAGCGGACAAAGAGACCCAGTACTTC.

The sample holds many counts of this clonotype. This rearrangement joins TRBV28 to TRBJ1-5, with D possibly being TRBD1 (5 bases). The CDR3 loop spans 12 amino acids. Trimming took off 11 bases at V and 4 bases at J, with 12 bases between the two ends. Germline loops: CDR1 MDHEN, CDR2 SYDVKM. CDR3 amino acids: CALGGGNQPQHF. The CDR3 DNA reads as TGTGCCCTCGGGGGTGGGAATCAGCCCCAGCATTTT.

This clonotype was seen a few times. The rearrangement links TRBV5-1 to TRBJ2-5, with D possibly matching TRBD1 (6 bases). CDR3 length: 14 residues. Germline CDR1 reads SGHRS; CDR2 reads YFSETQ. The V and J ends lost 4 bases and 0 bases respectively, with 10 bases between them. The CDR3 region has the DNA TGCGCCAGCAGCCACACAGGGAACCAAGAGACCCAGTACTTC. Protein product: CASSHTGNQETQYF.

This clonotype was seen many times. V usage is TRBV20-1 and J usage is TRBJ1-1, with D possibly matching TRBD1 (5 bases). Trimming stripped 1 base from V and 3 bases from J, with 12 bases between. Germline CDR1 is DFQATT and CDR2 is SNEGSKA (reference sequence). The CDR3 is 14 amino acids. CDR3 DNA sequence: TGCAGTGCTAGAGGGGCAGGGAGGTACACTGAAGCTTTCTTT. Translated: CSARGAGRYTEAFF.

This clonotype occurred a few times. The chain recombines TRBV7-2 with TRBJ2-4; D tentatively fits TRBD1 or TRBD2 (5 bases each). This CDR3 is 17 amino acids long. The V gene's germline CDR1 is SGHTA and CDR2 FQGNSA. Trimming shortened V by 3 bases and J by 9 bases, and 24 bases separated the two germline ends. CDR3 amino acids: CASSLLPWGRDSSIQYF. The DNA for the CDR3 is TGTGCCAGCAGCTTGTTACCGTGGGGGAGAGACTCAAGCATTCAGTACTTC. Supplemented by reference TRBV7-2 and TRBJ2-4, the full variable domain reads GAGVSQSPSNKVTEKGKDVELRCDPISGHTALYWYRQSLGQGLEFLIYFQGNSAPDKSGLPSDRFSAERTGGSVSTLTIQRTQQEDSAVYLCASSLLPWGRDSSIQYFGAGTRLSVL.

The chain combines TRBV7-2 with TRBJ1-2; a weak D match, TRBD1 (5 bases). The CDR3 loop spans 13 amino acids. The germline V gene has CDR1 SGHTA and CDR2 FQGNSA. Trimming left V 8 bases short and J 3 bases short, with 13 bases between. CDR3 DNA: TGTGCCAGCCGATGGGGGGAGTACTATGGCTACACCTTC. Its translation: CASRWGEYYGYTF.

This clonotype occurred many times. The CDR3: CASSVTRQGGADTQYF. The CDR3 DNA reads TGTGCCAGCAGTGTTACGCGGCAGGGTGGTGCAGATACGCAGTATTTT. The chain carries TRBV6-1 and TRBJ2-3; a weak D match, TRBD1 (5 bases). The ends were cut back, 4 bases at V and 4 bases at J, with 18 bases in the middle. The CDR3 has 16 amino acids. Germline assignment: CDR1 MNHNS and CDR2 SASEGT.

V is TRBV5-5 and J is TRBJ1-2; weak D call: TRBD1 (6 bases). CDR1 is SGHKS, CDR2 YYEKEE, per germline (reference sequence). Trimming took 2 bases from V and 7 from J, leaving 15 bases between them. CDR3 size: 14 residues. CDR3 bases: TGTGCCAGCAGCTTTTATTCAGGGGAGGGTGGCTACACCTTC. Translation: CASSFYSGEGGYTF.

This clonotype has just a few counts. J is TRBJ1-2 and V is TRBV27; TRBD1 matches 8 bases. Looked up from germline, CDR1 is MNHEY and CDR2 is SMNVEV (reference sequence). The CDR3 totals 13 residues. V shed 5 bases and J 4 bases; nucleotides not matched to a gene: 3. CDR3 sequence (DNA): TGTGCCAGCAGTACACAGGGGGGCTATGGCTACACCTTC. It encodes CASSTQGGYGYTF.

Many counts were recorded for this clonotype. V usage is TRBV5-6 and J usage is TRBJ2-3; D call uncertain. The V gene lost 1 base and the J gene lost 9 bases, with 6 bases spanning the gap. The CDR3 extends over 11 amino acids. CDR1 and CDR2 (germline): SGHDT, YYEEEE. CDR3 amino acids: CASSLSVTQYF. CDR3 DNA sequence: TGTGCCAGCAGCTTGTCCGTGACGCAGTATTTT.

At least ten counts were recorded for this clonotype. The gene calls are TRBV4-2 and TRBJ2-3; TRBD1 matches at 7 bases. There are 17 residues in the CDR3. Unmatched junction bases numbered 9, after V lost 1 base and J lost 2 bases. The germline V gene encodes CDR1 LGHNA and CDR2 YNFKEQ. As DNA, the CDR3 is TGTGCCAGCAGCCAAGGCCGGGACAGCAAAACCACAGATACGCAGTATTTT. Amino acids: CASSQGRDSKTTDTQYF.

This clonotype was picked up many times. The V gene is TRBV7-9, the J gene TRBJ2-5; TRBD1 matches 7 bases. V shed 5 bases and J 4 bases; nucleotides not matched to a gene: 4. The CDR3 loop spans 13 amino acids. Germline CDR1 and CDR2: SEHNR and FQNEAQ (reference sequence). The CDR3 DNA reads TGTGCCAGCAGCCCTCGGGACAGAGAGACCCAGTACTTC. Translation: CASSPRDRETQYF.